The subject of this entry is one T cell receptor (beta chain). What it binds is unknown. With 1 base removed from V and 4 bases from J, the gap between germline ends came to 11 bases. Germline assignment: CDR1 LGHNA and CDR2 YNFKEQ. The CDR3 is 15 residues long. This sample stems from a study of graft-versus-host responses after intestinal transplantation. Study-level background: Grafts were multivisceral, liver-intestinal, or isolated intestinal. For about three years after anti-thymocyte globulin induction, all recipients took tacrolimus and steroids.

Data came from immunoSEQ multiplex PCR; TCRdb stores just in-frame clones and leaves some out. Of fewer than 120,000 clones in the sample, about 93% were seen once. The gene calls are TRBV4-2 and TRBJ1-5, with D hard to call. Material: unstimulated CD8+ T cells sorted from spleen or lymph node cells, obtained before intestinal transplant. The clonotype comes from a human donor who received an intestinal transplant. The CDR3 here is CASSQVATPNQPQHF. The CDR3 coding sequence is TGTGCCAGCAGCCAAGTTGCGACACCGAATCAGCCCCAGCATTTT.